These 20 T cell receptor beta chains were sequenced from one sample in a study of vaccination and CD4 T cells after COVID-19. This sample's treatment: roughly ten-day PBMC culture with coronavirus spike peptide pools or control peptides (ViraFEST assay). Oncomine TCR Beta short-read sequencing was applied to DNA from cultured CD4+ T cells. In TCRdb, the PCR reads were re-called with MiXCR into one record per CDR3 protein. The table shows 20,000 to 25,000 distinct CDR3 sequences, with 40% to 60% occurring only once. What these receptors recognize is not known. Sequenced: CD4+ T cells from blood, cultured in vitro. These receptors all come from a human donor who had recovered from COVID-19.

This clonotype was seen a few times. The chain joins TRBV10-3 to TRBJ1-2; D is possibly TRBD1 (5 bases). The germline V and J ends were trimmed by 11 bases and 2 bases, with 15 bases remaining between them. Germline V gene data show CDR1 as ENHRY and CDR2 as SYGVKD. The CDR3 is 13 amino acids. The CDR3 nucleotides read TGTGCCTGTAGGGAGGGGTACAACTATGGCTACACCTTC. This gives the protein CACREGYNYGYTF.

The chain carries TRBV20-1 and TRBJ2-5; D possibly corresponds to TRBD1 (6 bases). In germline, CDR1 is DFQATT, CDR2 SNEGSKA (reference sequence). This CDR3 region has 14 residues. V was trimmed by 4 bases and J by 1 base, leaving 13 bases between them. DNA of the CDR3: TGCAGTGCTATCGCAGGGGCCCGCCAAGAGACCCAGTACTTC. Encoded protein: CSAIAGARQETQYF.

The chain combines TRBV24-1 with TRBJ2-3; 10 bases fit TRBD1. The CDR3 contains 14 residues. V shed 7 bases, J shed 4 bases, and the junction held 4 bases outside the gene matches. The germline gives CDR1 KGHDR, CDR2 SFDVKD. The CDR3 bases are TGTGCCACCAGAGACAGGGGGCCGCCAGATACGCAGTATTTT. Its translation: CATRDRGPPDTQYF.

The chain combines TRBV27 with TRBJ2-2; D gene unclear. V was pared by 6 bases and J by 2 bases, with 10 bases between. The germline gives CDR1 MNHEY, CDR2 SMNVEV (reference sequence). The CDR3 extends over 14 amino acids. CDR3 nucleotides: TGTGCCAGCAGCCGCAGCATCAACACCGGGGAGCTGTTTTTT. The encoded protein is CASSRSINTGELFF.

The chain is built from TRBV20-1 and TRBJ2-2, with D tentatively TRBD1 (6 bases). The CDR3 runs 13 residues. V lost 7 bases, J lost 4 bases, and 13 bases lay in between. Germline V gives CDR1 DFQATT, CDR2 SNEGSKA (reference sequence). CDR3 in amino acids: CSGLGHSTGELFF. CDR3 nucleotides: TGCAGTGGCCTGGGACACTCCACCGGGGAGCTGTTTTTT.

V usage is TRBV2 and J usage is TRBJ1-6; 7 bases align to TRBD1. This CDR3 has 15 amino acids. Trimming at V came to 5 bases and at J to 6 bases, leaving 7 bases not matched to a gene. Germline values: CDR1 SNHLY, CDR2 FYNNEI. The CDR3: CASSSRQGANSPLHF. The CDR3 DNA reads as TGTGCCAGCAGTTCCCGACAGGGTGCTAATTCACCCCTCCACTTT. Looking up the rest from reference TRBV2 and TRBJ1-6 gives the full variable domain: EPEVTQTPSHQVTQMGQEVILRCVPISNHLYFYWYRQILGQKVEFLVSFYNNEISEKSEIFDDQFSVERPDGSNFTLKIRSTKLEDSAMYFCASSSRQGANSPLHFGNGTRLTVT.

V is TRBV29-1 and J is TRBJ1-5; weak D call: TRBD1 (5 bases). CDR1 is SQVTM, CDR2 ANQGSEA, per germline. CDR3 length: 14 residues. Trimming left V 6 bases short and J 5 bases short, with 17 bases between. The CDR3 loop reads CSVTTGTLDQPQHF. The DNA for the CDR3 is TGCAGCGTCACCACCGGGACCCTGGATCAGCCCCAGCATTTT. The full variable domain, its missing parts supplied by reference TRBV29-1 and TRBJ1-5, is SAVISQKPSRDICQRGTSLTIQCQVDSQVTMMFWYRQQPGQSLTLIATANQGSEATYESGFVIDKFPISRPNLTFSTLTVSNMSPEDSSIYLCSVTTGTLDQPQHFGDGTRLSIL.

The V gene is TRBV2, the J gene TRBJ1-1, with 10 bases identical to TRBD1. The CDR3 extends over 14 amino acids. Germline trimming cut 5 bases from V and 5 bases from J; bases unmatched to any gene: 5. Germline V lookup: CDR1 SNHLY, CDR2 FYNNEI. DNA of the CDR3: TGTGCCAGCAGTCTTGGACAGGGGGGGACTGAAGCTTTCTTT. Its protein is CASSLGQGGTEAFF. Full variable domain (missing parts from reference TRBV2 and TRBJ1-1): EPEVTQTPSHQVTQMGQEVILRCVPISNHLYFYWYRQILGQKVEFLVSFYNNEISEKSEIFDDQFSVERPDGSNFTLKIRSTKLEDSAMYFCASSLGQGGTEAFFGQGTRLTVV.

This rearrangement joins TRBV20-1 to TRBJ2-3, with TRBD2 matching over 13 bases. The CDR3 is 13 residues long. The junction had 1 base not matched to a gene; V was cut back by 3 bases and J by 7 bases. Germline CDR1 is DFQATT and CDR2 is SNEGSKA (reference sequence). The CDR3 DNA reads TGCAGTGCTAGGACTAGCGGGAGGAATACGCAGTATTTT. This sequence encodes CSARTSGRNTQYF.

This chain connects TRBV7-9 to TRBJ2-5; D possibly corresponds to TRBD2 (5 bases). This CDR3 comprises 16 residues. Germline loops: CDR1 SEHNR, CDR2 FQNEAQ (reference sequence). V dropped 5 bases and J dropped 5 bases, with 21 bases sitting between them. The CDR3 DNA is TGTGCCAGCAGCCCGCTAGCCAGCGGTCCTGGGGAGACCCAGTACTTC. Translating gives CASSPLASGPGETQYF.

V usage is TRBV6-5 and J usage is TRBJ1-3, with D possibly being TRBD1 (6 bases). This CDR3 has 18 residues. V dropped 0 bases and J dropped 2 bases, with 17 bases sitting between them. Germline V gene sequence: CDR1 MNHEY, CDR2 SVGAGI. CDR3 DNA: TGTGCCAGCAGTTACTCGTCCGGGGGCACGCCCGCTGGAAACACCATATATTTT. This encodes CASSYSSGGTPAGNTIYF.

This clonotype occurred once. This rearrangement joins TRBV6-1 to TRBJ1-3, with D unclear. V dropped 6 bases and J dropped 0 bases, with 12 bases sitting between them. Germline-derived CDR1 and CDR2 are MNHNS and SASEGT. This CDR3 contains 15 residues. The CDR3 reads CASSQDRFSGNTIYF. The DNA of the CDR3 is TGTGCCAGCAGCCAAGACCGCTTCTCTGGAAACACCATATATTTT.

The table lists this clonotype with a few counts. The chain recombines TRBV7-8 with TRBJ1-2, with TRBD1 matching 9 bases. Trimming cost V 4 bases and J 8 bases; bases outside gene matches: 11. CDR1 and CDR2 from the germline V gene are SGHVS and FQNEAQ. This CDR3 region has 15 residues. The CDR3, as DNA: TGTGCCAGCAGCTCGGGACAGGGCTCCTTGGGCGGCTACACCTTC. Protein product: CASSSGQGSLGGYTF.

This clonotype was observed a handful of times. This chain joins TRBV6-5 and TRBJ1-1; D not resolved. The germline V gene has CDR1 MNHEY and CDR2 SVGAGI. V gave up 2 bases and J gave up 1 base, with 8 bases separating them. This CDR3 contains 14 residues. The DNA for the CDR3 is TGTGCCAGCAGTTACAACGGAGGGAACACTGAAGCTTTCTTT. As protein: CASSYNGGNTEAFF.

The gene calls are TRBV4-1 and TRBJ2-7; 8 bases are shared with TRBD2. Trimming removed 1 base from V and 2 bases from J; junction bases left unmatched: 7. The CDR3 totals 16 residues. CDR1 MGHRA and CDR2 YSYEKL come from the germline V gene. For the CDR3, the DNA is TGCGCCAGCAGCCAAGCAACTTTAGCGGGGACCTACGAGCAGTACTTC. It encodes CASSQATLAGTYEQYF.

The CDR3 region has the DNA TGTGCCAGCAGTTCAGGGGGCGCCTATGGCTACACCTTC. It is translated as CASSSGGAYGYTF. The J gene is TRBJ1-2, the V gene TRBV28, with 8 bases that match TRBD1. CDR1 MDHEN and CDR2 SYDVKM come from the germline V gene. This CDR3 spans 13 amino acids. V gave up 4 bases and J gave up 4 bases; unmatched junction bases: 2.

V usage is TRBV15 and J usage is TRBJ2-4, with unresolved D. CDR1 and CDR2 from the germline V gene are LNHNV and YYDKDF (reference sequence). Trimming removed 2 bases at V and 0 bases at J, with 8 bases between. CDR3 size: 15 residues. The CDR3 is CATSRPPIAKNIQYF. In DNA, the CDR3 is TGTGCCACCAGCAGACCACCCATAGCCAAAAACATTCAGTACTTC.

This chain connects TRBV10-3 to TRBJ2-7; TRBD2 is a possible D gene (6 bases). V was cut by 3 bases and J by 1 base, with 10 bases left in between. CDR1 and CDR2 (germline): ENHRY, SYGVKD. The CDR3 has 14 amino acids. CDR3 sequence (DNA): TGTGCCATCAGTGATAAGGGAGGATCCTACGAGCAGTACTTC. As protein: CAISDKGGSYEQYF.

The chain is built from TRBV12-3 or TRBV12-4 and TRBJ2-3; D is uncertain. This CDR3 contains 12 residues. V was pared by 3 bases and J by 5 bases, with 6 bases between. CDR3 nucleotides: TGTGCCAGCAGTTTCCAAGGAGATACGCAGTATTTT. Protein product: CASSFQGDTQYF.

V is TRBV12-3 or TRBV12-4 and J is TRBJ2-7, with no clear D. V gave up 2 bases and J gave up 3 bases, with 5 bases separating them. This CDR3 has 12 amino acids. CDR3 DNA sequence: TGTGCCAGCAGTTTAAATAACTACGAGCAGTACTTC. This translates into CASSLNNYEQYF.